The T cell receptor beta chain described here comes from a study of blood T cell repertoires in COVID-19. Turning to the study itself: The analysed material was cDNA or gDNA that came from T cells, B-cell-depleted T cells, or PBMCs.

This clone was recorded a few times. A junction end diverges from the germline sequence, so it may reflect a read error. Libraries were prepared by immunoSEQ multiplex PCR; TCRdb keeps only in-frame clonotypes and omits some of them. The sample includes over 95,000 clones, roughly four fifths of them seen just once. There are 14 residues in the CDR3. CDR1 and CDR2 from the germline V gene are SNHLY and FYNNEI. The TCR comes from a human donor in a cohort sampled during active COVID-19. The chain combines TRBV2 with TRBJ2-7; TRBD2 agrees at 7 bases. The sequencing sample was made of peripheral blood. CDR3: CATSGEGIGYEQYF. DNA for the CDR3: TGTGCCACCAGTGGGGAGGGAATTGGATACGAGCAGTACTTC.